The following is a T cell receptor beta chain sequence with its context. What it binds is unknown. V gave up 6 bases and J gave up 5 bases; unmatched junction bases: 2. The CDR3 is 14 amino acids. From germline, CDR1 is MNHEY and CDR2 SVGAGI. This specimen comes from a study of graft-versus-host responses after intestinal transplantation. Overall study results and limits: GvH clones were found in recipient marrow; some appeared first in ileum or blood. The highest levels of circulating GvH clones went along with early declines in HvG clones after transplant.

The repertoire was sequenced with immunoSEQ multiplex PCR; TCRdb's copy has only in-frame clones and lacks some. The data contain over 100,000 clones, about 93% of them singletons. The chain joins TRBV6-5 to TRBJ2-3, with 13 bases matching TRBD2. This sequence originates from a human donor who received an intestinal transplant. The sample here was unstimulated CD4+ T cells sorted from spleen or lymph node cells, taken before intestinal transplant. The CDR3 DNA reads TGTGCCAGCAGACTAGCGGGAGGGCGAGATACGCAGTATTTT. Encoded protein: CASRLAGGRDTQYF.